The 30 T cell receptor beta chains in this list originate from one sample, sequenced in a study of blood T cell repertoires in COVID-19. Profiling relied on immunoSEQ multiplex PCR, and the TCRdb table lists in-frame clones only, not all of them. The data hold about 140,000 clones, with 84% observed a single time. The specimen sequenced was peripheral blood. These TCRs come from a woman aged 80 or older in a cohort sampled during active or convalescent COVID-19.

This clone was seen more than once but under ten times. CDR3 nucleotide sequence: TGTGCCAGCAGCTCCGAAGTGGGGAGTGAGCAGTTCTTC. It codes for CASSSEVGSEQFF. The V call is TRBV5-4, the J call TRBJ2-1, with D perhaps TRBD2 (5 bases). Germline loops: CDR1 SGHNT, CDR2 YYREEE (reference sequence). With 3 bases removed from V and 9 bases from J, the gap between germline ends came to 13 bases. This CDR3 region has 13 residues.

The chain couples TRBV27 to TRBJ2-3; D possibly corresponds to TRBD2 (6 bases). The CDR3 has 19 residues. CDR1 MNHEY and CDR2 SMNVEV come from the germline V gene (reference sequence). V lost 2 bases, J lost 0 bases, and 21 bases lay in between. The CDR3 nucleotides read TGTGCCAGCAGTTTAGGCACGATAATGATGGCGGGGAGCACAGATACGCAGTATTTT. It specifies CASSLGTIMMAGSTDTQYF.

This clone was observed once. In the same sample, other DNA sequences code for this CDR3. The chain has TRBV5-6 and TRBJ2-3, with D maybe TRBD1 (6 bases). Germline V gene lookup returns CDR1 SGHDT and CDR2 YYEEEE. The length of the CDR3 is 14 residues. V was shortened by 4 bases and J by 1 base, with 10 bases between the two germline ends. CDR3 protein: CASSRRGGTDTQYF. CDR3 coding DNA: TGTGCCAGCAGCCGCAGGGGAGGCACAGATACGCAGTATTTT.

In nucleotides, the CDR3 is TGCAGCGTCCAGTTGGCGGACAGCAGGAATCAGCCCCAGCATTTT. As protein: CSVQLADSRNQPQHF. The chain couples TRBV29-1 to TRBJ1-5; the D gene is possibly TRBD1 (6 bases). This CDR3 is 15 amino acids long. The V end was cut by 6 bases, the J end by 4 bases, with 19 bases between. CDR1 SQVTM and CDR2 ANQGSEA come from the germline V gene.

The genes are TRBV6-1 and TRBJ1-2; D might be TRBD1 (6 bases). The V and J ends lost 3 bases and 4 bases respectively, with 9 bases between them. The CDR3 covers 13 residues. Germline V lookup: CDR1 MNHNS, CDR2 SASEGT. CDR3 coding DNA: TGTGCCAGCAGTGACGTGGGGGCCTATGGCTACACCTTC. This translates into CASSDVGAYGYTF.

In this sample, this clone turned up once. The chain carries TRBV30 and TRBJ2-2, with TRBD1 identical over 12 bases. Germline V lookup: CDR1 GTSNPN, CDR2 SVGIG (reference sequence). V shed 3 bases and J 4 bases; nucleotides not matched to a gene: 9. The CDR3 has 17 residues. This CDR3 is CAWSPGTGGPFTGELFF. DNA of the CDR3: TGTGCCTGGAGCCCAGGGACAGGGGGCCCTTTCACCGGGGAGCTGTTTTTT.

This sequence joins TRBV19 and TRBJ2-3; perhaps TRBD2 as D (5 bases). The CDR3 is made up of 15 amino acids. Germline lookup yields CDR1 LNHDA and CDR2 SQIVND (reference sequence). Trimming took 8 bases from V and 3 from J, leaving 18 bases between them. The CDR3 DNA reads TGTGCCAGTTCCTCCCGAGGGCATGTGACAGATACGCAGTATTTT. It is translated as CASSSRGHVTDTQYF.

The V and J genes are TRBV6-4 and TRBJ1-1; D unclear. V lost 4 bases to trimming and J lost 8 bases, with 17 bases between them. The germline CDR1 and CDR2 sequences are MRHNA and SNTAGT. The CDR3 runs 14 residues. The chain's CDR3 is CASSAVFRSAEAFF. As DNA, the CDR3 is TGTGCCAGCAGTGCAGTTTTCAGGTCAGCCGAAGCTTTCTTT.

The sample holds one count of this clone. The CDR3 loop reads CASSTQQGLDTEAFF. The DNA of the CDR3 is TGTGCCAGCAGCACACAACAGGGGTTGGACACTGAAGCTTTCTTT. The chain uses TRBV11-2 and TRBJ1-1; 7 bases map to TRBD1. CDR3 length: 15 residues. Trimming cost V 5 bases and J 3 bases; bases outside gene matches: 9. The V gene's germline CDR1 is SGHAT and CDR2 FQNNGV.

CDR3 in amino acids: CASSSHSGHATEAFF. DNA for the CDR3: TGTGCCAGCAGCTCCCATTCCGGACACGCTACTGAAGCTTTCTTT. The rearrangement joins TRBV7-2 to TRBJ1-1, with D tentatively TRBD1 (5 bases). Germline V lookup: CDR1 SGHTA, CDR2 FQGNSA. This CDR3 has 15 residues. Trimming took 4 bases from V and 5 from J, leaving 17 bases between them. Combining the CDR3 with reference TRBV7-2 and TRBJ1-1 gives the whole variable domain GAGVSQSPSNKVTEKGKDVELRCDPISGHTALYWYRQSLGQGLEFLIYFQGNSAPDKSGLPSDRFSAERTGGSVSTLTIQRTQQEDSAVYLCASSSHSGHATEAFFGQGTRLTVV.

The chain carries TRBV6-4 and TRBJ2-1, with 16 bases lining up with TRBD2. From germline, CDR1 is MRHNA and CDR2 SNTAGT. Trimming removed 5 bases from V and 9 bases from J; junction bases left unmatched: 16. The CDR3 totals 19 residues. The CDR3 bases are TGTGCCAGCAGTTTTGCCGGGACTAGCGGGGGGGCGCGATTTTCTGAGCAGTTCTTC. Its protein is CASSFAGTSGGARFSEQFF.

The gene calls are TRBV4-1 and TRBJ2-1; D may be TRBD1 (5 bases). Trimming removed 1 base at V and 5 bases at J, with 18 bases between. Germline assignment: CDR1 MGHRA and CDR2 YSYEKL. The CDR3 length is 17 residues. In DNA, the CDR3 is TGCGCCAGCAGCCAAGTTGTCAGGGTCATAAAAAACAATGAGCAGTTCTTC. Translated, it gives CASSQVVRVIKNNEQFF.

CDR3 nucleotide sequence: TGTGCCAGCAGCTTGGGGCGGTGGGGGGACTCCTACAATGAGCAGTTCTTC. It specifies CASSLGRWGDSYNEQFF. This chain connects TRBV11-3 to TRBJ2-1; D may be TRBD2 (6 bases). CDR3 length: 17 residues. The V end was cut by 3 bases, the J end by 0 bases, with 15 bases between. The germline CDR1 and CDR2 sequences are SGHNT and YENEEA. The full variable domain, in which reference TRBV11-3 and TRBJ2-1 provide the parts outside the CDR3, is EAGVVQSPRYKIIEKKQPVAFWCNPISGHNTLYWYLQNLGQGPELLIRYENEEAVDDSQLPKDRFSAERLKGVDSTLKIQPAELGDSAVYLCASSLGRWGDSYNEQFFGPGTRLTVL.

The table lists this clone with a few counts. The V and J genes are TRBV18 and TRBJ1-1; D is perhaps TRBD1 (6 bases). V lost 3 bases to trimming and J lost 5 bases, with 7 bases between them. The CDR3 extends over 12 amino acids. Germline lookup yields CDR1 KGHSH and CDR2 LQKENI. CDR3 sequence (DNA): TGTGCCAGCTCACCCGACAGGACTGAAGCTTTCTTT. This translates into CASSPDRTEAFF.

The chain is built from TRBV11-2 and TRBJ2-3, with 8 nucleotides matching TRBD2. The V and J ends lost 7 bases and 1 base, in that order; junction bases with no gene match: 10. CDR1 is SGHAT, CDR2 FQNNGV, per germline. The CDR3 spans 16 residues. CDR3 region: CASNTYAGGGTDTQYF. The CDR3 DNA reads as TGTGCCAGCAACACTTATGCGGGGGGTGGCACAGATACGCAGTATTTT.

The sample holds one count of this clone. The chain joins TRBV3-1 (or the pseudogene TRBV3-2) to TRBJ2-3; D is possibly TRBD2 (5 bases). Germline V gene lookup returns CDR1 LGHDT and CDR2 YNNKEL (reference sequence). The ends were cut back, 1 base at V and 1 base at J, with 6 bases in the middle. There are 14 residues in the CDR3. The CDR3 here is CASSQGAGTDTQYF. CDR3 coding DNA: TGTGCCAGCAGCCAAGGAGCGGGCACAGATACGCAGTATTTT.

This chain connects TRBV6-2 or TRBV6-3 to TRBJ2-2, with D uncertain. This CDR3 has 14 residues. V lost 6 bases and J lost 0, with 8 bases in between. The germline CDR1 and CDR2 sequences are MNHEY and SVGEGT. The CDR3 DNA reads as TGTGCCAGCAGCCGTGACACGAACACCGGGGAGCTGTTTTTT. Its translation is CASSRDTNTGELFF.

The V gene is TRBV12-3 or TRBV12-4, the J gene TRBJ1-1; a possible D gene is TRBD1 (5 bases). V lost 3 bases and J 3 bases, leaving 8 bases between the germline ends. This CDR3 has 13 residues. The CDR3 sequence: CASSLQGDTEAFF. CDR3 nucleotide sequence: TGTGCCAGCAGTTTGCAGGGTGACACTGAAGCTTTCTTT.

The chain links TRBV28 to TRBJ2-1; 11 bases line up with TRBD2. CDR3 size: 17 residues. Per germline, CDR1 MDHEN and CDR2 SYDVKM. Germline trimming cut 6 bases from V and 0 bases from J; bases unmatched to any gene: 7. CDR3 DNA sequence: TGTGCCAGCAGCCCTAGGGGACTAGCGGCCTCCTACAATGAGCAGTTCTTC. Residues: CASSPRGLAASYNEQFF.

V usage is TRBV10-2 and J usage is TRBJ2-6, with 7 bases identical to TRBD1. The germline V gene has CDR1 WSHSY and CDR2 SAAADI. This CDR3 has 17 amino acids. J gave up 0 bases and V 6 bases, and 8 bases lay outside the gene matches. CDR3 in amino acids: CASRRQGSISGANVLTF. The CDR3 DNA follows: TGCGCCAGCAGGCGACAGGGATCCATCTCTGGGGCCAACGTCCTGACTTTC.

CDR3 sequence reads: CASSQVRGTSNTDTQYF. The CDR3 DNA reads as TGCGCCAGCAGCCAAGTCAGAGGGACTAGCAACACAGATACGCAGTATTTT. The chain combines TRBV4-1 with TRBJ2-3; 9 nucleotides line up with TRBD2. In germline, CDR1 is MGHRA, CDR2 YSYEKL. CDR3 size: 17 residues. V lost 1 base and J lost 2; bases outside the gene matches: 7.

This chain links TRBV7-9 with TRBJ2-7; no clear D. CDR1 is SEHNR, CDR2 FQNEAQ, per germline (reference sequence). The CDR3 has 13 amino acids. The V and J ends lost 3 bases and 4 bases respectively, with 10 bases between them. In DNA form, the CDR3 reads TGTGCCAGCAGCTTGGGCCCAGAGTACGAGCAGTACGTC. The encoded protein is CASSLGPEYEQYV.

This clone came up once. The rearrangement uses TRBV5-6 and TRBJ2-7; D may be TRBD1 (6 bases). The germline CDR1 and CDR2 sequences are SGHDT and YYEEEE. The CDR3 totals 15 residues. The V end was cut by 3 bases, the J end by 5 bases, with 18 bases between. The CDR3 here is CASSSLGQRDHEQYV. CDR3 nucleotide sequence: TGTGCCAGCAGCTCGCTCGGACAGAGGGACCACGAGCAGTACGTC.

The V and J genes are TRBV5-1 and TRBJ1-2; TRBD1 might be the D (6 bases). This CDR3 contains 17 residues. Germline-derived CDR1 and CDR2 are SGHRS and YFSETQ. Trimming left V 4 bases short and J 4 bases short, with 23 bases between. CDR3 sequence: CASSLTALDRSAYGYTF. The DNA of the CDR3 is TGCGCCAGCAGCCTGACGGCCCTCGACAGGTCGGCCTATGGCTACACCTTC. The full variable domain, completed using reference TRBV5-1 and TRBJ1-2, is KAGVTQTPRYLIKTRGQQVTLSCSPISGHRSVSWYQQTPGQGLQFLFEYFSETQRNKGNFPGRFSGRQFSNSRSEMNVSTLELGDSALYLCASSLTALDRSAYGYTFGSGTRLTVV.

J is TRBJ1-5 and V is TRBV5-1, with 7 bases identical to TRBD1. From germline, CDR1 is SGHRS and CDR2 YFSETQ. V lost 4 bases and J lost 10; bases outside the gene matches: 14. CDR3 length equals 15 residues. The DNA of the CDR3 is TGCGCCAGCAGCCGTACAGGGGCCCCTGGGAACCCCCAGCATTTT. Encoded protein: CASSRTGAPGNPQHF.

This clone appeared a single time. The genes are TRBV2 and TRBJ2-1; 7 positions match TRBD1. This CDR3 has 14 residues. The germline gives CDR1 SNHLY, CDR2 FYNNEI. V was pared by 7 bases and J by 6 bases, with 9 bases of the junction left unmatched. Written as DNA, the CDR3 is TGTGCCAGCACGTACGACAGGGCTCTCAATGAGCAGTTCTTC. Protein: CASTYDRALNEQFF. Full variable domain (outside the CDR3, taken from reference TRBV2 and TRBJ2-1): EPEVTQTPSHQVTQMGQEVILRCVPISNHLYFYWYRQILGQKVEFLVSFYNNEISEKSEIFDDQFSVERPDGSNFTLKIRSTKLEDSAMYFCASTYDRALNEQFFGPGTRLTVL.

The gene calls are TRBV15 and TRBJ2-3, with D maybe TRBD1 (7 bases). CDR1 and CDR2 (germline): LNHNV, YYDKDF (reference sequence). The CDR3 extends over 15 amino acids. Between the trimmed V and J ends, which lost 5 bases and 6 bases, there was a span of 18 bases. The CDR3 is CATSALQGTFDTQYF. CDR3 DNA sequence: TGTGCCACCAGCGCCTTACAGGGGACTTTTGATACGCAGTATTTT.

There are many counts of this clone. V usage is TRBV5-1 and J usage is TRBJ1-1; 8 bases align to TRBD1. Looked up from germline, CDR1 is SGHRS and CDR2 is YFSETQ. V shed 5 bases, J shed 3 bases, and the junction held 6 bases outside the gene matches. This CDR3 contains 14 residues. The CDR3: CASRRTGGDTEAFF. The CDR3 DNA is TGCGCCAGCAGGCGTACAGGGGGTGACACTGAAGCTTTCTTT.

The J gene is TRBJ2-1, the V gene TRBV3-1 (or the pseudogene TRBV3-2); 11 nucleotides align to TRBD2. CDR3 length: 17 amino acids. J was trimmed by 4 bases and V by 4 bases; bases with no gene match: 9. Germline values: CDR1 LGHDT, CDR2 YNNKEL (reference sequence). CDR3 coding DNA: TGTGCCAGCAGCCTACAATTTAGCGGGGGGGGATACAATGAGCAGTTCTTC. Translated: CASSLQFSGGGYNEQFF.

This chain uses TRBV30 with TRBJ1-3, with 7 positions matching TRBD1. The length of the CDR3 is 15 residues. Germline V gene data show CDR1 as GTSNPN and CDR2 as SVGIG (reference sequence). The V gene end was trimmed by 3 bases and the J gene end by 4 bases; junction bases not matched to a gene: 9. CDR3 protein: CAWSPSPGGGNTIYF. The CDR3 nucleotides are TGTGCCTGGAGCCCCTCGCCAGGGGGGGGAAACACCATATATTTT.